This paragraph reports one T cell receptor (beta chain). This record comes from a study of cytomegalovirus exposure and HLA in healthy donors. Looking at the study overall: A later analysis reported the 130 or so validation repertoires used the same platform as the 550 to 800 first-cohort repertoires.

TCRdb's table, derived via immunoSEQ multiplex PCR, lists solely in-frame clones and lacks some. The sample lists 100,000 to 120,000 clones; 88% were seen once. The V gene lost 0 bases and the J gene lost 7 bases, with 30 bases spanning the gap. Per the germline V gene, CDR1 is LGHNA and CDR2 is YNFKEQ. The CDR3 covers 21 residues. The donors were members of the roughly 120-subject validation cohort (separate from the roughly 680-subject first cohort). This TCR derives from a woman aged 25 to 39 in good health and CMV-seropositive. Sequencing was carried out using PBMCs. V and J are TRBV4-2 and TRBJ1-4; a weak D match, TRBD1 (5 bases). The CDR3 spells CASSQDLEGIQGLYIGEKLFF. CDR3 DNA sequence: TGTGCCAGCAGCCAAGACCTCGAAGGGATCCAGGGATTGTATATAGGTGAAAAACTGTTTTTT.